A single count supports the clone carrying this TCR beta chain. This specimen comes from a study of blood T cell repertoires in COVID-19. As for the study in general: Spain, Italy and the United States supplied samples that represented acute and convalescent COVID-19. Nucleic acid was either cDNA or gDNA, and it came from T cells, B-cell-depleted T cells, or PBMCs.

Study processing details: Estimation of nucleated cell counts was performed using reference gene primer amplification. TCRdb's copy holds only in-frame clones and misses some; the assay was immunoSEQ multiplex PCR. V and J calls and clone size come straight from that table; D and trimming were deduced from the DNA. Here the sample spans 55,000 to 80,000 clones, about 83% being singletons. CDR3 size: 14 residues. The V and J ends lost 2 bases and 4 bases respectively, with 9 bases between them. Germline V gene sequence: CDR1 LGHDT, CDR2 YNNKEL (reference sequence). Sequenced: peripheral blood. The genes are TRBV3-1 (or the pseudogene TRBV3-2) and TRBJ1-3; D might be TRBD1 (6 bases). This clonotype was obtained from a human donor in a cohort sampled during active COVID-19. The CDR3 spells CASSQLTGGNTIYF. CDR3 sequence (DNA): TGTGCCAGCAGCCAACTTACAGGGGGAAACACCATATATTTT.